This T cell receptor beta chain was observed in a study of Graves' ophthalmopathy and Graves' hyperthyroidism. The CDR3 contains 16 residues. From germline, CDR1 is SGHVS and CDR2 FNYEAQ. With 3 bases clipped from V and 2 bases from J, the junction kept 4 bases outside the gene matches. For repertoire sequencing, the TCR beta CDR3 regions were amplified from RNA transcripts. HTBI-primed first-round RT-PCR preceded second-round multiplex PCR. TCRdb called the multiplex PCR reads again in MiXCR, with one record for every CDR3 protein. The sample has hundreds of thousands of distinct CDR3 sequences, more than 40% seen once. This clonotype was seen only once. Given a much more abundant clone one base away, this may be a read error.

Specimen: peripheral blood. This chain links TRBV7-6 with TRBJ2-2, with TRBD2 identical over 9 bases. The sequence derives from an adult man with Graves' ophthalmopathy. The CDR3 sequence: CASSFAGGPNTGELFF. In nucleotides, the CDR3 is TGTGCCAGCAGCTTCGCGGGAGGGCCTAACACCGGGGAGCTGTTTTTT.